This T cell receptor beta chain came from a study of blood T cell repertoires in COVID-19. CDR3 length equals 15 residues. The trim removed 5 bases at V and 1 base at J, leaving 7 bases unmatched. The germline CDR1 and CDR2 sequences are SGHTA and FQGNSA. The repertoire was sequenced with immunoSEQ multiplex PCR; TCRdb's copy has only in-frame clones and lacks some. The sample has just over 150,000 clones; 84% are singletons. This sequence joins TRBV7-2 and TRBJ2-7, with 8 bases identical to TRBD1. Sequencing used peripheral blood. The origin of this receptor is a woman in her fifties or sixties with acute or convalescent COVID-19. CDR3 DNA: TGTGCCAGCAGCGTGGACAGGGAGACGTCCTACGAGCAGTACTTC. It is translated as CASSVDRETSYEQYF.